Sequencing of this T cell receptor beta chain was carried out in a study of blood T cell repertoires in COVID-19. Study background: There were acute and convalescent COVID-19 samples, and they came from the United States, Italy and Spain. Sources were T cells, B-cell-depleted T cells, or PBMCs; the material itself was cDNA or gDNA.

Methods used by the authors: Nucleated cell counts were estimated from reference gene primer amplification. Repertoires were generated with immunoSEQ multiplex PCR, while TCRdb's copy carries only in-frame clones and drops some. V and J calls and clone size follow that table, whereas D and trimming were derived from the DNA. The table has some 150,000 clones, more than 80% seen once. The sample comprised peripheral blood. The receptor was isolated from a woman in her forties with acute or convalescent COVID-19.

The CDR3 DNA follows: TGTGCGGCTAGCGGGGATACCTACGAGCAGTACTTC. Translating gives CAASGDTYEQYF. V and J are TRBV30 and TRBJ2-7; 9 bases map to TRBD2. The CDR3 is 12 amino acids. Germline V gives CDR1 GTSNPN, CDR2 SVGIG (reference sequence).